Listed below are T cell receptor beta chains from one sample, sequenced in a study of T cell responses to AZD1222 COVID-19 vaccine. Assay: immunoSEQ multiplex PCR; the TCRdb copy retains only in-frame clones and omits some. The table shows 150,000 to 200,000 clones, with 94% occurring only once. The material was peripheral blood, obtained on day 0 of AZD1222 vaccination. These receptors were obtained from an adult in good health. CDR3s include the opening cysteine and the closing phenylalanine or tryptophan. Fields, in order: J gene, D gene, V gene, clone size, CDR3 protein, CDR3 DNA. A D gene is named only where the DNA matches it firmly. The size field is filled for only some rows; it gives once, few, many or a size class.

j_call: TRBJ2-7; d_call: .; v_call: TRBV6-5; clone_size: .; cdr3_aa: CASSYSNGGEQYF; cdr3_nt: TGTGCCAGCAGTTACAGTAACGGGGGCGAGCAGTACTTC
j_call: TRBJ1-5; d_call: .; v_call: TRBV28; clone_size: .; cdr3_aa: CASRPPPGWNQPQHF; cdr3_nt: TGTGCCAGCAGACCCCCCCCGGGATGGAATCAGCCCCAGCATTTT
j_call: TRBJ1-5; d_call: .; v_call: TRBV10-2; clone_size: few; cdr3_aa: CASGQGRVQPQHF; cdr3_nt: TGCGCCAGCGGCCAGGGGAGGGTTCAGCCCCAGCATTTT
j_call: TRBJ1-5; d_call: .; v_call: TRBV6-6; clone_size: .; cdr3_aa: CASSRTPGNRVMMSNQPQHF; cdr3_nt: TGTGCCAGCAGTCGAACCCCCGGGAACAGGGTGATGATGAGCAATCAGCCCCAGCATTTT
j_call: TRBJ1-2; d_call: .; v_call: TRBV27; clone_size: .; cdr3_aa: CASSLGGGRGLNGYTF; cdr3_nt: TGTGCCAGCAGTCTAGGAGGAGGGCGGGGGCTGAATGGCTACACCTTC
j_call: TRBJ2-1; d_call: TRBD2; v_call: TRBV30; clone_size: .; cdr3_aa: CACSPGLAGVDEQFF; cdr3_nt: TGTGCCTGTTCACCGGGACTAGCGGGAGTTGATGAGCAGTTCTTC
j_call: TRBJ2-5; d_call: .; v_call: TRBV27; clone_size: .; cdr3_aa: CASSSAARETQYF; cdr3_nt: TGTGCCAGCAGTTCGGCAGCTCGGGAGACCCAGTACTTC
j_call: TRBJ1-2; d_call: TRBD1; v_call: TRBV4-1; clone_size: .; cdr3_aa: CASSQEGQVYGYTF; cdr3_nt: TGCGCCAGCAGCCAAGAGGGACAGGTCTATGGCTACACCTTC
j_call: TRBJ1-2; d_call: .; v_call: TRBV7-2; clone_size: .; cdr3_aa: CASSPFGNGYTF; cdr3_nt: TGTGCCAGCAGCCCTTTTGGGAATGGCTACACCTTC
j_call: TRBJ2-5; d_call: .; v_call: TRBV21-1; clone_size: .; cdr3_aa: CASSKDGRGWGRKTQYF; cdr3_nt: TGTGCCAGCAGCAAAGACGGGCGGGGATGGGGAAGAAAGACCCAGTACTTC
j_call: TRBJ2-7; d_call: .; v_call: TRBV19; clone_size: .; cdr3_aa: CASSIIRGNEQYF; cdr3_nt: TGTGCCAGTAGTATTATCAGGGGCAACGAGCAGTACTTC
j_call: TRBJ1-1; d_call: .; v_call: TRBV5-1; clone_size: .; cdr3_aa: CASSLRLGLNTEAFF; cdr3_nt: TGCGCCAGCAGCTTGCGTTTGGGGTTGAACACTGAAGCTTTCTTT
j_call: TRBJ1-3; d_call: .; v_call: TRBV27; clone_size: .; cdr3_aa: CASSRVGGSGNTIYF; cdr3_nt: TGTGCCAGCAGTAGGGTTGGGGGTTCTGGAAACACCATATATTTT
j_call: TRBJ1-1; d_call: .; v_call: TRBV5-4; clone_size: .; cdr3_aa: CASSFIMNTEAFF; cdr3_nt: TGTGCCAGCAGCTTTATTATGAACACTGAAGCTTTCTTT
j_call: TRBJ2-7; d_call: .; v_call: TRBV30; clone_size: few; cdr3_aa: CAWSRGWPYEQYF; cdr3_nt: TGTGCCTGGAGTCGGGGTTGGCCCTACGAGCAGTACTTC